The 5 T cell receptor beta chains below all came from one sample that was sequenced in a study of CD8 T cells in Susac syndrome (dated by TCRdb to between 2018 and 2021). The library came from the immunoSEQ multiplex PCR assay. RNA was extracted using the RNeasy kit, and about 0.5 to 1 microgram was reverse transcribed with random hexamers. TCRdb took the public reads, trimmed them with fastp at Q25, ran MiXCR for clone calling and kept in-frame beta chains. Each CDR3 protein gets just one entry, which takes the most common genes and DNA from the rows behind it. The sample profile shows roughly 200,000 distinct CDR3 sequences; about 94% of them were found once. The ten biggest clones cover 0.093% of the sample. Sequencing was carried out using CD4+ T cells from PBMCs. These receptors all come from a human donor with multiple sclerosis.

The genes are TRBV30 and TRBJ1-4, with a possible D match to TRBD1 (5 bases). Germline V gene lookup returns CDR1 GTSNPN and CDR2 SVGIG (reference sequence). Trimming removed 1 base at V and 3 bases at J, with 12 bases between. The CDR3 extends over 15 amino acids. Here the CDR3 reads CAWSAMGGSNEKLFF. CDR3 nucleotide sequence: TGTGCCTGGAGTGCGATGGGGGGGTCTAATGAAAAACTGTTTTTT. The entire variable domain, with the rest obtained from reference TRBV30 and TRBJ1-4, is as follows: SQTIHQWPATLVQPVGSPLSLECTVEGTSNPNLYWYRQAAGRGLQLLFYSVGIGQISSEVPQNLSASRPQDRQFILSSKKLLLSDSGFYLCAWSAMGGSNEKLFFGSGTQLSVL.

The chain recombines TRBV2 with TRBJ1-1, with D uncertain. Germline loops: CDR1 SNHLY, CDR2 FYNNEI. V was clipped by 8 bases and J by 4 bases, with 11 bases between them. This CDR3 comprises 12 residues. CDR3 nucleotide sequence: TGTGCCAGCGCCGGGGAGGGCACTGAAGCTTTCTTT. Its protein is CASAGEGTEAFF.

The V and J genes are TRBV5-6 and TRBJ2-5; 7 bases fit TRBD2. Losses at the gene ends were 1 base for V and 5 bases for J; bases not matched to a gene: 8. CDR3 size: 15 residues. CDR1 and CDR2 from the germline V gene are SGHDT and YYEEEE. The CDR3 spells CASSLRGVLGETQYF. CDR3 in DNA: TGTGCCAGCAGCTTGCGGGGGGTTCTGGGGGAGACCCAGTACTTC.

This rearrangement joins TRBV18 to TRBJ1-5; tentative D call: TRBD1 (6 bases). Germline lookup yields CDR1 KGHSH and CDR2 LQKENI. V was shortened by 5 bases and J by 2 bases, with 10 bases between the two germline ends. This CDR3 has 14 residues. CDR3 amino acids: CASSRGVGNQPQHF. As DNA, the CDR3 is TGTGCCAGCTCAAGGGGGGTGGGCAATCAGCCCCAGCATTTT.

V and J are TRBV14 and TRBJ2-3; perhaps TRBD2 as D (5 bases). Germline-derived CDR1 and CDR2 are SGHDN and FVKESK. The CDR3 sequence is 16 residues long. The V end lost 0 bases, the J end lost 1 base, and 11 bases lay between the germline ends. The CDR3 here is CASSQDRGLGTDTQYF. The CDR3 nucleotides are TGTGCCAGCAGCCAAGATCGGGGTTTGGGCACAGATACGCAGTATTTT.